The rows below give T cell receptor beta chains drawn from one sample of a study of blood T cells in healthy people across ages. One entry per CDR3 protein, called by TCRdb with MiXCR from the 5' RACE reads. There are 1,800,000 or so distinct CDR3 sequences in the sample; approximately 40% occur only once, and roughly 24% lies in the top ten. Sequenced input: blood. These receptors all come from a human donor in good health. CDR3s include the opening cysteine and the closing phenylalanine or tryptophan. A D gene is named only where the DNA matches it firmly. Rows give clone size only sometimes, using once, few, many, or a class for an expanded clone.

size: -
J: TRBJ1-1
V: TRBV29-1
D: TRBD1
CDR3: CSALTGGGTEAFF
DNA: TGCAGCGCCCTGACAGGGGGCGGAACTGAAGCTTTCTTT

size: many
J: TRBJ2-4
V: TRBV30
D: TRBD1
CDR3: CAFEQGARNIQYF
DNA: TGTGCCTTTGAACAGGGGGCGCGTAACATTCAGTACTTC

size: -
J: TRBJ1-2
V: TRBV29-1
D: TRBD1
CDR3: CSVPRQGALNYGYTF
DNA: TGCAGCGTTCCTAGACAGGGGGCTCTGAACTATGGCTACACCTTC

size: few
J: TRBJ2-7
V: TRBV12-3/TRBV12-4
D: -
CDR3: CASSWARGSYEQYF
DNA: TGTGCCAGCAGTTGGGCACGGGGGTCCTACGAGCAGTACTTC

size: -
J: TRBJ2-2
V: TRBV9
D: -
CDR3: CASSVEASYTGELFF
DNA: TGTGCCAGCAGCGTAGAGGCAAGTTACACCGGGGAGCTGTTTTTT

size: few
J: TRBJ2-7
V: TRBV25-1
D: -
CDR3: CASSDRTEKGNEQYF
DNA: TGTGCCAGCAGTGATCGGACTGAGAAAGGGAACGAGCAGTACTTC

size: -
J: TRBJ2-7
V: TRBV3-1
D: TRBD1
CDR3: CASSQEALHRGRGEQYF
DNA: TGTGCCAGCAGCCAAGAAGCTCTACACAGGGGGCGAGGCGAGCAGTACTTC

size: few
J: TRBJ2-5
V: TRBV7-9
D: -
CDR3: CASSLVRASGPVQQYF
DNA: TGTGCCAGCAGCTTAGTTAGGGCTAGTGGTCCAGTCCAGCAGTACTTC

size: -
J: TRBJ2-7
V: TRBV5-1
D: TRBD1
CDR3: CASSTTGTGTGEQYF
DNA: TGCGCCAGCAGCACCACCGGGACAGGGACGGGTGAGCAGTACTTC

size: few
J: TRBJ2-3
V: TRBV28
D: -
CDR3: CASSLRGGTFGADTQYF
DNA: TGTGCCAGCAGTTTGAGAGGGGGGACATTCGGCGCAGATACGCAGTATTTT

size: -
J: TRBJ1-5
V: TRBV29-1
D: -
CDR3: CSVGMAGRPNQPQHF
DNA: TGCAGCGTTGGTATGGCCGGCCGACCGAATCAGCCCCAGCATTTT

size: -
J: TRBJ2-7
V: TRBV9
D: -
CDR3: CASSYGTHEQYF
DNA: TGTGCCAGCAGTTACGGGACTCACGAGCAGTACTTC

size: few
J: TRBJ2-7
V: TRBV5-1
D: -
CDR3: CASSPKIDLGEQYF
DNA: TGCGCCAGCAGCCCCAAAATCGACCTAGGCGAGCAGTACTTC

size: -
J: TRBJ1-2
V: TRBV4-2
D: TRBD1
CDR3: CASSPRDRGVHGYTF
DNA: TGTGCCAGCAGCCCCCGGGACAGGGGGGTTCATGGCTACACCTTC

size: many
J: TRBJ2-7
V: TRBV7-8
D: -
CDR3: CASSLAGESYEQYF
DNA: TGTGCCAGCAGCTTGGCAGGCGAATCCTACGAGCAGTACTTC

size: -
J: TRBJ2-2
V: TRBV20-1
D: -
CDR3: CSARDAGSNTGELFF
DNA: TGCAGTGCTAGAGATGCGGGATCGAACACCGGGGAGCTGTTTTTT

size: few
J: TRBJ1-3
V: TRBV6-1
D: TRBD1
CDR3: CASSDSPGQGTDTIYF
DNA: TGTGCCAGCAGTGATTCTCCGGGACAGGGTACGGACACCATATATTTT